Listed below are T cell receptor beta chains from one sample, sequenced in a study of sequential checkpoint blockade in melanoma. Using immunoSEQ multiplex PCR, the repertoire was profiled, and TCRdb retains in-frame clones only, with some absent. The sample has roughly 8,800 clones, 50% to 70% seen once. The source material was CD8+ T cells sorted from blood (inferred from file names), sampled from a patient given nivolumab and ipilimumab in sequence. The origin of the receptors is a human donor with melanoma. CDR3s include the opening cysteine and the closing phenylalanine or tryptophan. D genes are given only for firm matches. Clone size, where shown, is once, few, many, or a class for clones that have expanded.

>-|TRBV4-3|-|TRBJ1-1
CASSQANTEAFF
TGCGCCAGCAGCCAAGCTAATACTGAAGCTTTCTTT
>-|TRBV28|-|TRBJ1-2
CATLQGFYGYTF
TGTGCCACCCTCCAGGGATTCTATGGCTACACCTTC
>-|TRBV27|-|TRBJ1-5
CASSPGSNQPQHF
TGTGCCAGCAGTCCAGGGTCAAATCAGCCCCAGCATTTT
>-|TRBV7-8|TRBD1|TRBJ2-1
CASSLGQGDNEQFF
TGTGCCAGCAGCTTAGGGCAGGGGGACAATGAGCAGTTCTTC
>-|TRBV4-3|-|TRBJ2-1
CASSQEVPGDYNEQFF
TGCGCCAGCAGCCAAGAGGTGCCAGGGGATTACAATGAGCAGTTCTTC
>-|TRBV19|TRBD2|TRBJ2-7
CASSYGGEGSARHF
TGTGCCAGCTCTTACGGGGGGGAAGGATCTGCCAGGCATTTC
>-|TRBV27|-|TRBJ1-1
CASSSRQDRESEAFF
TGTGCCAGCAGTTCGAGGCAAGACCGGGAGTCTGAAGCTTTCTTT
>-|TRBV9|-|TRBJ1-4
CASSAYDRVGEKLFF
TGTGCCAGCAGCGCCTACGACCGGGTGGGTGAAAAACTGTTTTTT
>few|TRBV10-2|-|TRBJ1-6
CASWGRDNSPLHF
TGCGCCAGCTGGGGCAGGGATAATTCACCCCTCCACTTT
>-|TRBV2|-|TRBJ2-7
CASSGSASYEQYF
TGTGCCAGCAGTGGCAGTGCATCCTACGAGCAGTACTTC
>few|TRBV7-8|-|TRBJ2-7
CASSPPTTNAYEQYF
TGTGCCAGCAGCCCGCCGACTACTAATGCTTACGAGCAGTACTTC
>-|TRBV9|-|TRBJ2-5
CASSVKDTGTQETQYF
TGTGCCAGCAGCGTCAAGGACACAGGGACGCAAGAGACCCAGTACTTC
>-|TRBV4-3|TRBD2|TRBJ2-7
CASSGGLAGTYEQYF
TGCGCCAGCAGCGGAGGACTAGCGGGAACTTACGAGCAGTACTTC
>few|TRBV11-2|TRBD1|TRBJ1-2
CASREQGVYGYTF
TGTGCCAGCAGGGAACAGGGGGTCTATGGCTACACCTTC
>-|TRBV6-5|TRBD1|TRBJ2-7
CASRTGQVGEQYF
TGTGCCAGCAGGACCGGACAGGTGGGGGAGCAGTACTTC
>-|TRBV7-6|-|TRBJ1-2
CASSPYRAGYTF
TGTGCCAGCAGCCCCTACAGGGCCGGCTACACCTTC
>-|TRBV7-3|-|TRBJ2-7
CASSKGDEQYF
TGTGCCAGCAGCAAAGGGGACGAGCAGTACTTC
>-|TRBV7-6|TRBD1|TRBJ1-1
CASSPGQGADTEAFF
TGTGCCAGCAGCCCAGGACAGGGGGCCGACACTGAAGCTTTCTTT
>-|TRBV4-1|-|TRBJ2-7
CASSQEWAADEQYF
TGCGCCAGCAGCCAAGAATGGGCAGCGGATGAGCAGTACTTC
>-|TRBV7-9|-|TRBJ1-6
CASSSNSPLHF
TGTGCCAGCAGCTCGAATTCACCCCTCCACTTT
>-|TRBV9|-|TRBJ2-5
CASSSLAGSQETQYF
TGTGCCAGCAGCTCCTTGGCCGGGAGCCAAGAGACCCAGTACTTC
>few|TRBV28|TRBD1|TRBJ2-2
CASSLQGVSTGELFF
TGTGCCAGCAGTTTGCAGGGGGTGAGCACCGGGGAGCTGTTTTTT
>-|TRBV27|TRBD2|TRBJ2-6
CASTGLAPSGANVLTF
TGTGCCAGCACCGGACTAGCTCCCTCTGGGGCCAACGTCCTGACTTTC
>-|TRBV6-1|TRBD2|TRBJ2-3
CASSELAGGYTDTQYF
TGTGCCAGCAGTGAATTAGCGGGGGGGTACACAGATACGCAGTATTTT
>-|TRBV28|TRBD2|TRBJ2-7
CASSFFLAGGVSSYEQYF
TGTGCCAGCAGTTTTTTTCTAGCGGGGGGCGTTTCCAGCTACGAGCAGTACTTC
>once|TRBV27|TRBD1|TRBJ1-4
CASSKLRTGPSRLFF
TGTGCCAGCAGTAAACTCCGGACAGGGCCGAGTCGGCTGTTTTTT
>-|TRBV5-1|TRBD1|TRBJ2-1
CASSRTGGDYREQFF
TGCGCCAGCAGTCGGACAGGGGGCGATTACCGGGAGCAGTTCTTC
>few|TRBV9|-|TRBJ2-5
CASSEGGFQETQYF
TGTGCCAGCAGCGAGGGGGGGTTCCAAGAGACCCAGTACTTC
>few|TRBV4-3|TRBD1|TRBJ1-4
CASSRGQGAGEKLFF
TGCGCCAGCAGCCGCGGACAGGGGGCGGGCGAAAAACTGTTTTTT
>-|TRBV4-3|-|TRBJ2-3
CASSQDRNAADTQYF
TGCGCCAGCAGCCAAGACAGGAATGCAGCAGATACGCAGTATTTT
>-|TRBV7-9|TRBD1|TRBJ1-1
CASSPPPRTGATEAFF
TGTGCCAGCAGCCCACCCCCACGGACAGGGGCAACTGAAGCTTTCTTT
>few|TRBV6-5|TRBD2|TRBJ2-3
CASSYGGRGTDTQYF
TGTGCCAGCAGTTATGGGGGGAGGGGAACAGATACGCAGTATTTT
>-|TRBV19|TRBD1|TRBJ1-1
CASSIYGRGPEAFF
TGTGCCAGTAGTATATATGGCAGGGGGCCTGAAGCTTTCTTT
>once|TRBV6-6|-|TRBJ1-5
CASSQNSNQPQHF
TGTGCCAGCAGCCAAAATAGCAATCAGCCCCAGCATTTT
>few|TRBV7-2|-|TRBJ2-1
CASSPGGTDQFF
TGTGCCAGCAGCCCTGGCGGGACAGATCAGTTCTTC
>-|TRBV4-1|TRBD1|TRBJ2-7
CASSQRQGYEQYF
TGCGCCAGCAGCCAAAGACAGGGCTACGAGCAGTACTTC
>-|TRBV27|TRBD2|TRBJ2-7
CASSSWTSGGAAYEQYF
TGTGCCAGCAGTTCCTGGACTAGCGGGGGGGCGGCCTACGAGCAGTACTTC
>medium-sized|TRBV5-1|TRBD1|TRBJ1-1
CASSWIQGADTEAFF
TGCGCCAGCAGCTGGATACAGGGGGCCGACACTGAAGCTTTCTTT
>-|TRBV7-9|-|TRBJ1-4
CASSSTEGTNEKLFF
TGTGCCAGCAGCTCCACGGAGGGGACTAATGAAAAACTGTTTTTT
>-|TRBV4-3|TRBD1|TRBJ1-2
CASSQGTDRYGYTF
TGCGCCAGCAGCCAGGGGACAGACCGCTATGGCTACACCTTC
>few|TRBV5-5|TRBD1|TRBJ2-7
CASSLGQGGEQYF
TGTGCCAGCAGCTTAGGACAGGGAGGCGAGCAGTACTTC
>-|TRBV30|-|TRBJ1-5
CAWSARRGKGQPQHF
TGTGCCTGGAGTGCCCGAAGGGGGAAGGGGCAGCCCCAGCATTTT
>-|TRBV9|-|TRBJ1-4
CASSPRGRFGANEKLFF
TGTGCCAGCAGCCCAAGGGGCAGATTTGGGGCTAATGAAAAACTGTTTTTT
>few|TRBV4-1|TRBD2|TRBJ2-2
CASSRGGAGTGELFF
TGCGCCAGCAGCCGGGGAGGGGCTGGCACCGGGGAGCTGTTTTTT
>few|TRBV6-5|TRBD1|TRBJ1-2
CASSTQGGGYGYTF
TGTGCCAGCAGTACTCAGGGGGGAGGATATGGCTACACCTTC
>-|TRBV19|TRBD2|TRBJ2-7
CASSVRTSGGPSYEQYF
TGTGCCAGTAGTGTTCGGACTAGCGGGGGACCCTCCTACGAGCAGTACTTC
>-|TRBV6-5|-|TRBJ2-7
CASSYSQGYEQYF
TGTGCCAGCAGTTACTCGCAGGGATACGAGCAGTACTTC
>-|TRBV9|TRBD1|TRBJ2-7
CASSVADREGFSYEQYF
TGTGCCAGCAGCGTTGCGGACAGGGAAGGATTCTCCTACGAGCAGTACTTC
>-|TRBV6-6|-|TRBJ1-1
CASSKGAATEAFF
TGTGCCAGCAGTAAAGGGGCGGCCACTGAAGCTTTCTTT
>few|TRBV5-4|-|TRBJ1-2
CASSLRGQGYTF
TGTGCCAGCAGCTTGAGGGGTCAGGGCTACACCTTC
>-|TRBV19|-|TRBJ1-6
CASRDRRSYNSPLHF
TGTGCCAGTAGGGACAGAAGATCCTATAATTCACCCCTCCACTTT
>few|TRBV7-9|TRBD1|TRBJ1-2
CASSNQGDYGYTF
TGTGCCAGCAGCAACCAGGGGGACTATGGCTACACCTTC